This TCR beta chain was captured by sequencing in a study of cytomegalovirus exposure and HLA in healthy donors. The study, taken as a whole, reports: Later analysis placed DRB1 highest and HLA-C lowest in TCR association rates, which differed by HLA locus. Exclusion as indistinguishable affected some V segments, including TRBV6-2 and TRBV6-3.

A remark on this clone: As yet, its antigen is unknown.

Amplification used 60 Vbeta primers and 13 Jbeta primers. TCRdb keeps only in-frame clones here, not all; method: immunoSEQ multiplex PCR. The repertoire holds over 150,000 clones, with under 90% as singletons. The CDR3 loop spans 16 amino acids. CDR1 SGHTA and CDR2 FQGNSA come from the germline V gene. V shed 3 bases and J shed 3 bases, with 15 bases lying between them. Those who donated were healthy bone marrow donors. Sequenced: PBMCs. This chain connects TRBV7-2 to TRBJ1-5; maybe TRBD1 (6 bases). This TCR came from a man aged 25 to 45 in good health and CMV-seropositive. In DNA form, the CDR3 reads TGTGCCAGCAGCTTGGTGAGTGGGGGCTTCAATCAGCCCCAGCATTTT. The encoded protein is CASSLVSGGFNQPQHF.